This T cell receptor beta chain was documented in a study of blood T cells in healthy people across ages. Per-sample yields of isolated PBMCs were at least 7 million. The V segment lost 4 bases and the J segment 0 bases; nucleotides outside the gene matches: 15. This CDR3 has 19 residues. CDR1 is MGHRA, CDR2 YSYEKL, per germline. The second PCR ran about 6 to 11 cycles with a sample-barcoded 5' primer and J-beta primers. TCRdb independently ran MiXCR on the 5' RACE reads; one entry per CDR3 protein. This table has some 1,000,000 distinct CDR3 sequences, roughly a quarter appearing once. This clonotype has a count of ten or more. Another study also made use of these data, one on T cells of mothers and their children. Per that paper: Using the M1S primer, the second PCR added sample barcodes along with 2-4 random nucleotides.

The chain carries TRBV4-1 and TRBJ2-4; 7 bases are shared with TRBD1. The receptor was derived from a girl aged 2-10 years in good health. The sequenced material came from blood. CDR3 coding DNA: TGCGCCAGCAGCCTAGGACAGGAGGATTATCTCCAAGCCAAAAACATTCAGTACTTC. Its translation is CASSLGQEDYLQAKNIQYF.